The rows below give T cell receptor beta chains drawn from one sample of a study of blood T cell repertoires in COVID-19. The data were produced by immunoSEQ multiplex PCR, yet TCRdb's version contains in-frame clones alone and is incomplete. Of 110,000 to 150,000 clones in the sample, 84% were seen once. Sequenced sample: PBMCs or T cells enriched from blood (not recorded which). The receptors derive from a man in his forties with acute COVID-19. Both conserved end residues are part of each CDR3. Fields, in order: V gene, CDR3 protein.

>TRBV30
CAWSVPDRGSSPLHF
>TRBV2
CASIIQGNTEAFF
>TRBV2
CASSPRAFGSNQPQHF
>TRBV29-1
CSAGQGKRAFF
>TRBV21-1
CASSKATYEQYF
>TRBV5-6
CASRMGTSVQETQYF
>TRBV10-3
CAISESGGQHQPQHF
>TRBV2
CASLKQGLRNGGELFF
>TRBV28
CASSWGGGDEKLFF
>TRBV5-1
CASSLEAGEPNEQFF
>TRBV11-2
CASSLDGWRGSPLHF
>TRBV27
CASSPLSGGSGGELFF
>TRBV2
CASRLAGHSYEQYF
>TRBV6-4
CASSALPTGRADTQYF
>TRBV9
CASSVGQGDTEAFF
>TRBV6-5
CASSYFPTGEQFF
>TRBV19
CASSIVPESGANTGELFF
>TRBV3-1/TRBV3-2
CASSPTGPETQYF
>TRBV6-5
CASLLQFPDTQYF
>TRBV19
CASSIPGQGLTEAFF
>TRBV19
CASSIGGSSNQPQHF
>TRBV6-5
CASSSPPVNSPLHF
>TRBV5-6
CASSLLLRNTGELFF
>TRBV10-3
CAINLGQNYEQYF
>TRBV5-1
CASSLSGPSSGNTIYF
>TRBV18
CASSPSGLAGARVTF
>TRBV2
CASKVQETLNTEAFF
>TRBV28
CASSRDSPPVTIYF
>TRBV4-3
CASSQDTTGGAYEQYF
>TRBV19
CASSIKPGFVSYEQYF
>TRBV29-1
CSVGDRVSYEQYF
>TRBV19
CASTPRISGIQPQHF
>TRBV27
CASSSRQGYEQYF
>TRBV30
CAWKGRPNQPQHF
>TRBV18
CASSPLAGTNSPLHF
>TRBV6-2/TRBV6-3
CASSPTGVFGNSPLHF
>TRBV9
CASSGAIGANVLTF
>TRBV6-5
CASIREPNTEAFF
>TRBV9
CASSVDEGGPDEQFF
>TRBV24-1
CATRGIGGYLAGNNEQFF
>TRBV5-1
CASSSGVRDTIYF
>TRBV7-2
CASSHSGTGCSGANVLTF
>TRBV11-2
CASSSQILRTEQFF
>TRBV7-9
CASSPGGSGYTF
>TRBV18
CASSPPGTGLNTGELFF
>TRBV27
CASSLSRRNYNEQFF
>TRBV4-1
CASSPLLAESYEQYF
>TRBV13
CASSLIGQGDGYTF
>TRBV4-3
CASSNSGGEDTEAFF
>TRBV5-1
CASSLGRMSSYNEQFF
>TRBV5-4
CASSADRGQNQPQHF
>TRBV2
CASSEALSVPKLFF
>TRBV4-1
CASSSLGGAAFF
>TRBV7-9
CASSLDGYTEAFF
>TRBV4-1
CASSQDLTGNQPQHF